Many counts were recorded for the clone carrying this T cell receptor beta chain. The data originate from a study of neurological immune-mediated disorders. TCRdb re-analysed the 5' RACE reads in MiXCR, keeping a single row per CDR3 protein. The sample lists about 33,000 distinct CDR3 sequences, about 1.4% occurring once. This CDR3 has 18 residues. Germline trimming cut 5 bases from V and 1 base from J; bases unmatched to any gene: 13. Germline V gives CDR1 MNHEY, CDR2 SVGEGT. V gene TRBV6-2 or TRBV6-3 combines with J gene TRBJ2-1; TRBD2 aligns across 8 bases. The sequenced sample was PBMCs. The TCR comes from a woman in her 30s with multiple sclerosis. The CDR3 region has the DNA TGTGCCAGCAGTAGAATTCCCCTTGCGGGGGGTTCCTACAATGAGCAGTTCTTC. This encodes CASSRIPLAGGSYNEQFF.